These 21 T cell receptor beta chains originate from one sample sequenced in a study of blood T cell repertoires in COVID-19. Produced via immunoSEQ multiplex PCR; TCRdb's table is partial and in-frame only. The data hold approximately 330,000 clones, with approximately 86% observed a single time. Sequencing used PBMCs or T cells enriched from blood (not recorded which). These receptor sequences come from a woman aged 40 to 55 with acute COVID-19.

This sequence joins TRBV11-1 and TRBJ2-2, with D maybe TRBD2 (5 bases). The CDR3 extends over 15 amino acids. Trimming shortened V by 8 bases and J by 0 bases, and 13 bases separated the two germline ends. The V gene's germline CDR1 is SGHAT and CDR2 FQDESV (reference sequence). CDR3 nucleotide sequence: TGTGCCAGCTGCATCCACGGGGCGAACACCGGGGAGCTGTTTTTT. Its protein product is CASCIHGANTGELFF.

This rearrangement joins TRBV5-4 to TRBJ1-1; TRBD1 agrees at 8 bases. With V trimmed by 4 bases and J by 10 bases, 15 bases remained unmatched. The CDR3 has 15 amino acids. The germline V gene has CDR1 SGHNT and CDR2 YYREEE (reference sequence). The CDR3 is CASSAGSDREVRAFF. The CDR3 DNA sequence: TGTGCCAGCAGCGCCGGGTCGGACAGGGAAGTTCGAGCTTTCTTT.

This chain links TRBV5-1 with TRBJ2-1; D might be TRBD2 (5 bases). The germline V gene has CDR1 SGHRS and CDR2 YFSETQ. The CDR3 has 14 amino acids. Trimming took 1 base from V and 6 from J, leaving 11 bases between them. The CDR3, as DNA: TGCGCCAGCAGCTTGCGCGCAGCGGCCAATGAGCAGTTCTTC. Amino acid sequence: CASSLRAAANEQFF.

V and J are TRBV5-1 and TRBJ2-7, with D maybe TRBD1 (6 bases). Trimming left V 4 bases short and J 6 bases short, with 11 bases between. The germline V gene encodes CDR1 SGHRS and CDR2 YFSETQ. CDR3 size: 12 residues. CDR3 in DNA: TGCGCCAGCAGCGCCTCAGGGGCCGAGCAGTACTTC. Amino acid sequence: CASSASGAEQYF.

This sequence joins TRBV4-2 and TRBJ1-3, with 7 bases fitting TRBD1. J gave up 0 bases and V 2 bases, and 4 bases lay outside the gene matches. In germline, CDR1 is LGHNA, CDR2 YNFKEQ. CDR3 length equals 16 residues. Written as DNA, the CDR3 is TGTGCCAGCAGCCAACTGGGACAGAACTCTGGAAACACCATATATTTT. Translation: CASSQLGQNSGNTIYF.

This clone appeared a few times. The chain joins TRBV9 to TRBJ1-2; weak D call: TRBD1 (5 bases). The CDR3 contains 15 residues. The germline CDR1 and CDR2 sequences are SGDLS and YYNGEE. Trimming took off 3 bases at V and 4 bases at J, with 16 bases between the two ends. CDR3 amino acids: CASSAGGAPIYGYTF. DNA for the CDR3: TGTGCCAGCAGCGCGGGAGGGGCCCCTATCTATGGCTACACCTTC. Complete variable domain (other parts from reference TRBV9 and TRBJ1-2): DSGVTQTPKHLITATGQRVTLRCSPRSGDLSVYWYQQSLDQGLQFLIQYYNGEERAKGNILERFSAQQFPDLHSELNLSSLELGDSALYFCASSAGGAPIYGYTFGSGTRLTVV.

The rearrangement links TRBV6-2 or TRBV6-3 to TRBJ2-5; D gene uncertain. This CDR3 region has 18 residues. Trimming removed 0 bases from V and 1 base from J, with 18 bases in between. Germline CDR1 MNHEY, CDR2 SVGEGT. CDR3 nucleotide sequence: TGTGCCAGCAGTTACTCTTCCGAGACCAGGTTCTTCCAAGAGACCCAGTACTTC. Amino acids: CASSYSSETRFFQETQYF.

This chain links TRBV18 with TRBJ1-5; the match to TRBD1 covers 7 bases. J lost 3 bases, V lost 3 bases, and 2 bases had no gene match. CDR1 and CDR2 (germline): KGHSH, LQKENI. CDR3 size: 14 residues. The CDR3 is CASSPGTANQPQHF. In nucleotides, the CDR3 is TGTGCCAGCTCACCCGGGACAGCCAATCAGCCCCAGCATTTT. Filled out from reference TRBV18 and TRBJ1-5, the complete variable domain reads NAGVMQNPRHLVRRRGQEARLRCSPMKGHSHVYWYRQLPEEGLKFMVYLQKENIIDESGMPKERFSAEFPKEGPSILRIQQVVRGDSAAYFCASSPGTANQPQHFGDGTRLSIL.

This clone came up once. V gene TRBV27 combines with J gene TRBJ1-4; a possible D gene is TRBD1 (6 bases). The CDR3 has 17 residues. Germline-derived CDR1 and CDR2 are MNHEY and SMNVEV (reference sequence). V was pared by 1 base and J by 10 bases, with 22 bases between. CDR3: CASSLFAQAGAMGKLFF. In DNA, the CDR3 is TGTGCCAGCAGTTTATTTGCCCAGGCGGGGGCAATGGGAAAACTGTTTTTT. Combining the CDR3 with reference TRBV27 and TRBJ1-4 gives the whole variable domain EAQVTQNPRYLITVTGKKLTVTCSQNMNHEYMSWYRQDPGLGLRQIYYSMNVEVTDKGDVPEGYKVSRKEKRNFPLILESPSPNQTSLYFCASSLFAQAGAMGKLFFGSGTQLSVL.

This clone was found a few times. The chain is built from TRBV6-1 and TRBJ1-5; a possible D gene is TRBD1 (6 bases). Trimming removed 1 base from V and 7 bases from J, with 14 bases in between. There are 15 residues in the CDR3. Germline lookup yields CDR1 MNHNS and CDR2 SASEGT. The CDR3 bases are TGTGCCAGCAGTGAAGGGGGGCCGGGGAAACAGCCCCAGCATTTT. Residues: CASSEGGPGKQPQHF.

The CDR3 DNA sequence: TGCAGCGTTGTGATCCAGGGAACTGAAGCTTTCTTT. Translation gives CSVVIQGTEAFF. J is TRBJ1-1 and V is TRBV29-1, with D perhaps TRBD1 (5 bases). Looked up from germline, CDR1 is SQVTM and CDR2 is ANQGSEA. This CDR3 is built from 12 residues. Trimming left V 4 bases short and J 5 bases short, with 11 bases between.

V and J are TRBV4-1 and TRBJ2-5; 7 bases agree with TRBD2. Germline values: CDR1 MGHRA, CDR2 YSYEKL. The CDR3 has 15 amino acids. V gave up 1 base and J gave up 0 bases; unmatched junction bases: 2. The CDR3 loop is CASSQGGGYQETQYF. The CDR3 region has the DNA TGCGCCAGCAGCCAAGGGGGGGGATACCAAGAGACCCAGTACTTC.

V is TRBV6-5 and J is TRBJ1-3, with D perhaps TRBD1 (5 bases). V lost 8 bases to trimming and J lost 0 bases, with 11 bases between them. The length of the CDR3 is 14 residues. Germline-derived CDR1 and CDR2 are MNHEY and SVGAGI. CDR3 nucleotides: TGTGCCAGCTCGGACACCTACTCTGGAAACACCATATATTTT. This encodes CASSDTYSGNTIYF.

This clone occurred once. This sequence joins TRBV6-2 or TRBV6-3 and TRBJ1-1, with 8 bases fitting TRBD1. CDR1 is MNHEY, CDR2 SVGEGT, per germline. The J segment lost 4 bases and the V segment lost 3 bases, leaving 16 bases of the junction unmatched. The CDR3 totals 18 residues. In DNA form, the CDR3 reads TGTGCCAGCAGTTATCTCCCTGGACAGGGCAAGACTCTCACTGAAGCTTTCTTT. Amino acids: CASSYLPGQGKTLTEAFF.

The chain recombines TRBV7-9 with TRBJ2-1; D is ambiguous. This CDR3 contains 14 residues. V lost 1 base, J lost 4 bases, and 8 bases lay in between. CDR1 and CDR2 (germline): SEHNR, FQNEAQ (reference sequence). The chain's CDR3 is CASSLDQKYNEQFF. In DNA form, the CDR3 reads TGTGCCAGCAGCTTAGACCAGAAATACAATGAGCAGTTCTTC.

V gene TRBV5-8 combines with J gene TRBJ2-1, with D possibly matching TRBD1 (5 bases). V was shortened by 4 bases and J by 4 bases, with 18 bases between the two germline ends. Germline CDR1 is SGHTS and CDR2 is YDEGEE. CDR3 length: 16 residues. The CDR3 nucleotides are TGTGCCAGCAGCGTAGGGGCAGGATCCTTATACAATGAGCAGTTCTTC. Translating gives CASSVGAGSLYNEQFF.

The chain uses TRBV11-3 and TRBJ2-6; the match to TRBD1 covers 7 bases. V gave up 6 bases and J gave up 4 bases; unmatched junction bases: 9. Germline CDR1 and CDR2: SGHNT and YENEEA. The CDR3 covers 16 residues. The CDR3 nucleotides are TGTGCCAGCAGTCCGGGACAGTCCCTGGGGGCCAACGTCCTGACTTTC. Residues: CASSPGQSLGANVLTF. Full variable domain (rest looked up from reference TRBV11-3 and TRBJ2-6): EAGVVQSPRYKIIEKKQPVAFWCNPISGHNTLYWYLQNLGQGPELLIRYENEEAVDDSQLPKDRFSAERLKGVDSTLKIQPAELGDSAVYLCASSPGQSLGANVLTFGAGSRLTVL.

The CDR3 nucleotides are TGTGCCAGCAGTGACTTAGAGAACACCGGGGAGCTGTTTTTT. Amino acids: CASSDLENTGELFF. V and J are TRBV6-4 and TRBJ2-2; D gene uncertain. Germline V lookup: CDR1 MRHNA, CDR2 SNTAGT. V was cut by 1 base and J by 1 base, with 4 bases left in between. The CDR3 covers 14 residues.

The V call is TRBV7-8, the J call TRBJ2-2; 12 nucleotides match TRBD1. The CDR3 length is 16 residues. Germline trimming cut 5 bases from V and 7 bases from J; bases unmatched to any gene: 8. CDR1 and CDR2 (germline): SGHVS, FQNEAQ. CDR3 in DNA: TGTGCCAGCAGCACTCGGGACAGGGGGCTTAGCGGGGAGCTGTTTTTT. Its protein product is CASSTRDRGLSGELFF. Variable domain in full (rest from reference TRBV7-8 and TRBJ2-2): GAGVSQSPRYKVAKRGQDVALRCDPISGHVSLFWYQQALGQGPEFLTYFQNEAQLDKSGLPSDRFFAERPEGSVSTLKIQRTQQEDSAVYLCASSTRDRGLSGELFFGEGSRLTVL.

This sequence joins TRBV2 and TRBJ1-4; 8 bases agree with TRBD1. Germline-derived CDR1 and CDR2 are SNHLY and FYNNEI. V gave up 4 bases and J gave up 0 bases; unmatched junction bases: 22. The CDR3 has 22 residues. The CDR3 coding sequence is TGTGCCAGCAGTGTAAGTGAGAGACGGCAGGGGGCCATCATTGCAACTAATGAAAAACTGTTTTTT. It codes for CASSVSERRQGAIIATNEKLFF.

The V gene is TRBV18, the J gene TRBJ2-7; D may be TRBD2 (7 bases). Deletions cut 3 bases from V and 5 bases from J, with 14 bases between. This CDR3 has 14 residues. Germline lookup yields CDR1 KGHSH and CDR2 LQKENI. Written as DNA, the CDR3 is TGTGCCAGCTCACCGGGGGGGCCTTTGAACGAGCAGTACTTC. This sequence encodes CASSPGGPLNEQYF.